Listed below are T cell receptor beta chains from one sample, sequenced in a study of blood T cell repertoires in COVID-19. Sequencing used immunoSEQ multiplex PCR; TCRdb keeps in-frame clones, though not all of them. The data show some 170,000 clones, about 91% seen once. The sequenced material came from peripheral blood. The receptors shown here come from a woman in her forties or fifties with acute or convalescent COVID-19. Each CDR3 is given with its conserved first and last residue.

length: 20; V: TRBV9; J: TRBJ2-7; CDR3: CASSVALRGRRPGLAYEQYF
length: 15; V: TRBV19; J: TRBJ1-3; CDR3: CASRIGRGTGNTIYF
length: 13; V: TRBV13; J: TRBJ2-7; CDR3: CASSHTGSYEQYF
length: 17; V: TRBV18; J: TRBJ2-2; CDR3: CASSPHHRSSGDGELFF
length: 16; V: TRBV6-5; J: TRBJ1-6; CDR3: CASSYNSSPDNSPLHF
length: 16; V: TRBV28; J: TRBJ1-2; CDR3: CASSFGFSRLAYGYTF
length: 13; V: TRBV29-1; J: TRBJ1-1; CDR3: CSVKGRDYTEAFF
length: 13; V: TRBV7-3; J: TRBJ2-2; CDR3: CASLAGYTGELFF
length: 13; V: TRBV2; J: TRBJ1-2; CDR3: CASCNGQRTAYTF
length: 14; V: TRBV20-1; J: TRBJ2-1; CDR3: CSASLASGGQEQFF
length: 14; V: TRBV5-1; J: TRBJ2-3; CDR3: CASSSTERTDTQYF
length: 15; V: TRBV9; J: TRBJ1-3; CDR3: CASSPRQMRGNTIYF
length: 14; V: TRBV10-3; J: TRBJ1-2; CDR3: CAISEAAWGDGYTF
length: 14; V: TRBV18; J: TRBJ2-7; CDR3: CASSRQGPTNEQYF
length: 15; V: TRBV19; J: TRBJ2-1; CDR3: CASSQRAGTYNEQFF
length: 16; V: TRBV10-1; J: TRBJ2-2; CDR3: CASSGTSGRGSGELFF
length: 11; V: TRBV10-1; J: TRBJ2-2; CDR3: CASTPTGELFF
length: 15; V: TRBV19; J: TRBJ1-3; CDR3: CASIGFAASGNTIYF
length: 13; V: TRBV20-1; J: TRBJ1-3; CDR3: CSASWTDGNTIYF
length: 14; V: TRBV6-5; J: TRBJ2-7; CDR3: CASSSTSGTNEQYF
length: 15; V: TRBV5-1; J: TRBJ2-7; CDR3: CASSPRPRSSYEQYF
length: 13; V: TRBV30; J: TRBJ2-7; CDR3: CAWSDSGSYEQYF
length: 15; V: TRBV6-5; J: TRBJ1-6; CDR3: CASRTAGTVNSPLHF
length: 15; V: TRBV5-1; J: TRBJ1-6; CDR3: CASSLRQGGNSPLHF
length: 16; V: TRBV7-9; J: TRBJ2-7; CDR3: CASSSTASGSLYEQYF
length: 15; V: TRBV7-8; J: TRBJ1-2; CDR3: CASSLVLRANYGYTF
length: 14; V: TRBV6-5; J: TRBJ2-7; CDR3: CASLAGGISYEQYF
length: 13; V: TRBV30; J: TRBJ2-1; CDR3: CAWSALRGNEQFF
length: 15; V: TRBV27; J: TRBJ1-2; CDR3: CASSLSASVNYGYTF
length: 13; V: TRBV19; J: TRBJ1-2; CDR3: CASRQQGSGGYTF
length: 16; V: TRBV4-3; J: TRBJ2-7; CDR3: CASSQDLSGGAYEQYF
length: 13; V: TRBV11-1; J: TRBJ1-1; CDR3: CASTSTGTTEAFF
length: 15; V: TRBV5-1; J: TRBJ2-7; CDR3: CASSPGTGGRYEQYF
length: 14; V: TRBV3-1/TRBV3-2; J: TRBJ2-7; CDR3: CASSQRQGYYEQYF
length: 20; V: TRBV11-3; J: TRBJ2-3; CDR3: CASSLDTGLAGILYTDTQYF
length: 13; V: TRBV30; J: TRBJ2-6; CDR3: CAWTVSGANVLTF
length: 12; V: TRBV18; J: TRBJ1-1; CDR3: CASSQLYTEAFF
length: 15; V: TRBV3-1/TRBV3-2; J: TRBJ1-5; CDR3: CASSQGGQTNQPQHF
length: 18; V: TRBV4-1; J: TRBJ2-5; CDR3: CASSQVSGGRGLQETQYF
length: 14; V: TRBV7-8; J: TRBJ1-5; CDR3: CASSSQGIRQPQHF
length: 11; V: TRBV20-1; J: TRBJ1-2; CDR3: CSALRTEGYTF